This TCR beta chain was obtained from a study of radiation and T cells in renal cell carcinoma. CDR3 size: 15 residues. The V gene's germline CDR1 is SNHLY and CDR2 FYNNEI. Study outcomes and limitations: From baseline, blood top tumor clonotypes peaked at 2 weeks post-radiation.

This clone is a singleton in its sample. The antigen remains undetermined. Its ends do not fully match the called genes, so a read error is possible. Indicated time point: blood 4 weeks post-SBRT, at nephrectomy. This sample's treatment: 15 Gy SBRT to primary tumor, nephrectomy 4 weeks later. Nephrectomy followed 15 Gy stereotactic body radiation by 4 weeks. The assay was immunoSEQ multiplex PCR, and TCRdb's table has in-frame clones only and misses some. Here the sample spans about 90,000 clones, roughly 88% being singletons. The sample in question was blood, obtained from a patient whose treatment included radiotherapy and nephrectomy. The TCR comes from a man in his 60s with renal cell carcinoma. The chain couples TRBV2 to TRBJ1-4, with D tentatively TRBD1 (6 bases). The CDR3 nucleotides read TGTGCCAGCAGTGATCTTTTTGGGGGGACACAACCTTTGGTTTTT. Translation: CASSDLFGGTQPLVF.